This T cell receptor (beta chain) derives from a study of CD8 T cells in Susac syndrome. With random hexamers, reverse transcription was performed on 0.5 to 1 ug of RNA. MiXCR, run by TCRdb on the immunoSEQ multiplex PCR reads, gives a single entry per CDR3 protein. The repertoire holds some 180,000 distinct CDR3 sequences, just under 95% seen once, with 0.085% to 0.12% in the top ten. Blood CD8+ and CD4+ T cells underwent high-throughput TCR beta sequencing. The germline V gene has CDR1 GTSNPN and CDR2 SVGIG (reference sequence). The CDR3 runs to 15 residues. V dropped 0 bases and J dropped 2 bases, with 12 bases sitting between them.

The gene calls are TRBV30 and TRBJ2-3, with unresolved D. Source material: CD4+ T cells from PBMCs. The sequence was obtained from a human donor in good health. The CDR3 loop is CAWSVSSRTTDTQYF. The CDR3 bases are TGTGCCTGGAGTGTATCCTCGCGGACCACAGATACGCAGTATTTT.